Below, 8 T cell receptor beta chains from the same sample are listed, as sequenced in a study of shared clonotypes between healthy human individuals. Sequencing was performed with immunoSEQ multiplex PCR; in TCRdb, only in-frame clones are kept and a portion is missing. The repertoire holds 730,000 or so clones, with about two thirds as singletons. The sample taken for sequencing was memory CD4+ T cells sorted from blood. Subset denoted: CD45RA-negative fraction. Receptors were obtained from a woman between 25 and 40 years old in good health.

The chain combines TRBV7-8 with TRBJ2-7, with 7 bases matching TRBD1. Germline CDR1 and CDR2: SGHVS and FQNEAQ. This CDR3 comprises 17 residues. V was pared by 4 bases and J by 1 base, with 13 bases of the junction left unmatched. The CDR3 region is CASSSALDRASSYEQYF. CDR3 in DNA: TGTGCCAGCAGCTCTGCTCTCGACAGGGCATCATCCTACGAGCAGTACTTC. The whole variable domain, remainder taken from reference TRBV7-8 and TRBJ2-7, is GAGVSQSPRYKVAKRGQDVALRCDPISGHVSLFWYQQALGQGPEFLTYFQNEAQLDKSGLPSDRFFAERPEGSVSTLKIQRTQQEDSAVYLCASSSALDRASSYEQYFGPGTRLTVT.

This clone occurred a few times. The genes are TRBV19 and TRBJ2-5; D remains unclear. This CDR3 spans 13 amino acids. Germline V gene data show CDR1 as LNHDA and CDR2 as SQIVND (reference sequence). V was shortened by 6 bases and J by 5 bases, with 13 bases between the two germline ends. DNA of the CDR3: TGTGCCAGTAGCTATATCCCGGGCGAGACCCAGTACTTC. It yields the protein CASSYIPGETQYF. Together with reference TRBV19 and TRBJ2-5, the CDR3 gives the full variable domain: DGGITQSPKYLFRKEGQNVTLSCEQNLNHDAMYWYRQDPGQGLRLIYYSQIVNDFQKGDIAEGYSVSREKKESFPLTVTSAQKNPTAFYLCASSYIPGETQYFGPGTRLLVL.

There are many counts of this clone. The chain's CDR3 is CASSTSSANNEQFF. Here the CDR3 DNA reads TGTGCCAGTAGTACTAGCAGTGCGAACAATGAGCAGTTCTTC. The chain uses TRBV19 and TRBJ2-1; D possibly corresponds to TRBD2 (5 bases). The CDR3 is made up of 14 amino acids. V was clipped by 4 bases and J by 5 bases, with 12 bases between them. Germline-derived CDR1 and CDR2 are LNHDA and SQIVND (reference sequence).

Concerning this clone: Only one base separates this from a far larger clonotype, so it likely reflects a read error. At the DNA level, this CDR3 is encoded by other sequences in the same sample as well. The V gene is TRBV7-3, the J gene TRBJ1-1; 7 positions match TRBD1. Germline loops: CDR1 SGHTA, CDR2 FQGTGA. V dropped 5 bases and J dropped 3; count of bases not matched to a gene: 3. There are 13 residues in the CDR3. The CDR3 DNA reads TGTGCCAGCAGCCCTCAGGGGGACACTGAAGCTTTCTTT. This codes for CASSPQGDTEAFF.

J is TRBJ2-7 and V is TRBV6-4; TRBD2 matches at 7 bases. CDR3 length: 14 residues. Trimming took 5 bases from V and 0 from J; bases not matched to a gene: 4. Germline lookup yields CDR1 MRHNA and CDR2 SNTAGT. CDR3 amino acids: CASSRAGSSYEQYF. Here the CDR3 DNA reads TGTGCCAGCAGTAGAGCGGGGAGCTCCTACGAGCAGTACTTC.

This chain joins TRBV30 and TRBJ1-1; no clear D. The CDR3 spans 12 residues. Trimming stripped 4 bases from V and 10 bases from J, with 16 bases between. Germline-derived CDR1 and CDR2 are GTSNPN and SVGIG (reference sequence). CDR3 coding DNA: TGTGCCTGGACGAGAGCGGGAGGGTCAGCTTTCTTT. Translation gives CAWTRAGGSAFF.

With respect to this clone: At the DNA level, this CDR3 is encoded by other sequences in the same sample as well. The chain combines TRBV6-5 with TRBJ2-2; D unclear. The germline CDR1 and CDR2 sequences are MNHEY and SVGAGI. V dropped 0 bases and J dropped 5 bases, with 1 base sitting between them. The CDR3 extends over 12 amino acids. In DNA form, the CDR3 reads TGTGCCAGCAGTTACTCGACCGGGGAGCTGTTTTTT. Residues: CASSYSTGELFF.

CDR3 region: CASSSTGTGIPWSGNEQFF. The CDR3 DNA reads as TGTGCCAGTAGTTCAACCGGGACAGGGATCCCCTGGAGTGGCAATGAGCAGTTCTTC. V gene TRBV19 combines with J gene TRBJ2-1, with 9 bases matching TRBD1. V shed 5 bases, J shed 6 bases, and the junction held 20 bases outside the gene matches. The CDR3 totals 19 residues. Germline CDR1 and CDR2: LNHDA and SQIVND (reference sequence).